A selection of T cell receptor beta chains follows, all from one sample in a study of beta chain features in type 1 diabetes. TCRdb's copy holds only in-frame clones and misses some; the assay was immunoSEQ multiplex PCR. The profile covers about 700,000 clones, with 13% appearing a single time and roughly 0.022% taken by the ten largest. Sequences were obtained from naive CD4+ T cells from blood. Receptor source: a man aged 18 to 30 with type 1 diabetes. CDR3s include the opening cysteine and the closing phenylalanine or tryptophan. The order of the fields is CDR3 length, V gene, clone size, D gene, J gene, CDR3 protein, CDR3 DNA. The D gene is left open where the match is weak. Expanded clones are given a class, and other clones once, few, many or no size at all.

15	TRBV9	few	TRBD2	TRBJ2-3	CASSVSSGATDTQYF	TGTGCCAGCAGCGTCAGTAGCGGGGCTACAGATACGCAGTATTTT
16	TRBV2	few	TRBD1	TRBJ1-5	CASNNRGQGAEQPQHF	TGTGCCAGCAACAACCGGGGACAGGGGGCAGAACAGCCCCAGCATTTT
14	TRBV30	NA	NA	TRBJ2-7	CAWSPTNWVTVQYF	TGTGCCTGGAGTCCCACTAATTGGGTTACGGTGCAGTACTTC
12	TRBV30	few	NA	TRBJ1-5	CAWSQGNQPQHF	TGTGCCTGGAGTCAGGGGAATCAGCCCCAGCATTTT
15	TRBV25-1	NA	TRBD1	TRBJ1-2	CASSEFSGGDYGYTF	TGTGCCAGCAGTGAATTTTCAGGGGGCGACTATGGCTACACCTTC
14	TRBV10-3	few	TRBD1	TRBJ2-7	CAIRGQESSYEQYF	TGTGCCATCAGGGGACAGGAGAGCTCCTACGAGCAGTACTTC
14	TRBV30	NA	NA	TRBJ2-1	CACHPGPWGDEQFF	TGTGCCTGTCACCCAGGTCCTTGGGGAGATGAGCAGTTCTTC
13	TRBV5-1	few	NA	TRBJ1-1	CASGYGEGTEAFF	TGCGCCAGCGGTTATGGGGAAGGGACTGAAGCTTTCTTT
14	TRBV27	few	NA	TRBJ1-1	CASSKFPTNTEAFF	TGTGCCAGCAGCAAGTTCCCCACGAACACTGAAGCTTTCTTT
16	TRBV6-5	few	NA	TRBJ1-4	CASSYRIGGSWEKLFF	TGTGCCAGCAGTTACCGGATCGGAGGCTCGTGGGAAAAACTGTTTTTT
15	TRBV30	few	NA	TRBJ2-5	CAWSVQRVSGETQYF	TGTGCCTGGAGTGTTCAGCGGGTATCCGGAGAGACCCAGTACTTC
14	TRBV6-1	few	NA	TRBJ1-1	CASNPATVNTEAFF	TGTGCCAGCAACCCCGCGACAGTGAACACTGAAGCTTTCTTT
16	TRBV5-6	NA	TRBD1	TRBJ2-2	CASSPADRGDTGELFF	TGTGCCAGCAGCCCTGCGGACAGGGGGGATACCGGGGAGCTGTTTTTT
14	TRBV7-9	NA	NA	TRBJ2-3	CASSRNIQTDTQYF	TGTGCCAGCAGCCGGAATATACAGACAGATACGCAGTATTTT
11	TRBV7-9	NA	NA	TRBJ1-2	CASSLAYGYTF	TGTGCCAGCAGCTTGGCTTATGGCTACACCTTC
17	TRBV25-1	few	NA	TRBJ2-4	CASSESSGSGAKNIQYF	TGTGCCAGCAGTGAATCCTCCGGTTCTGGAGCCAAAAACATTCAGTACTTC
12	TRBV7-9	few	NA	TRBJ2-3	CASSFSLDTQYF	TGTGCCAGCAGCTTCAGTTTAGATACGCAGTATTTT
14	TRBV29-1	few	TRBD2	TRBJ2-3	CSVDLGGATDTQYF	TGCAGCGTTGATCTCGGGGGGGCGACAGATACGCAGTATTTT
14	TRBV7-2	NA	TRBD2	TRBJ2-5	CASSSGGAYETQYF	TGTGCCAGCAGCTCCGGGGGGGCCTATGAGACCCAGTACTTC
13	TRBV30	NA	NA	TRBJ2-7	CAWSAGNSYEQYF	TGTGCCTGGAGTGCAGGGAACTCCTACGAGCAGTACTTC
16	TRBV30	few	TRBD2	TRBJ2-3	CAWRWWARGDTDTQYF	TGTGCCTGGAGATGGTGGGCGCGGGGGGACACAGATACGCAGTATTTT
18	TRBV4-1	few	NA	TRBJ1-2	CASSQDGQAPFRYYGYTF	TGCGCCAGCAGCCAAGATGGTCAGGCCCCCTTCCGATACTATGGCTACACCTTC
14	TRBV5-1	few	TRBD1	TRBJ2-3	CASSDRDPLGTQYF	TGCGCCAGCAGTGACAGGGACCCCTTGGGTACGCAGTATTTT
14	TRBV25-1	few	NA	TRBJ1-4	CASREGTGVEKLFF	TGTGCCAGCAGGGAGGGAACGGGTGTTGAAAAACTGTTTTTT
14	TRBV5-1	few	NA	TRBJ2-2	CASSLDRENGELFF	TGCGCCAGCAGCTTGGACAGGGAAAACGGGGAGCTGTTTTTT
16	TRBV7-8	few	TRBD2	TRBJ2-3	CASSLARLAGMNTQYF	TGTGCCAGCAGCTTAGCCCGACTAGCGGGGATGAATACGCAGTATTTT
16	TRBV2	few	NA	TRBJ2-2	CASSEQGQLNTGELFF	TGTGCCAGCAGTGAGCAAGGGCAGCTGAACACCGGGGAGCTGTTTTTT
11	TRBV5-6	few	NA	TRBJ1-2	CASSLEDGYTF	TGTGCCAGCAGCTTGGAGGATGGCTACACCTTC